Shown below are 32 T cell receptor beta chains from a single sample sequenced in a study of blood T cell repertoires in COVID-19. The assay was immunoSEQ multiplex PCR, and TCRdb's table has in-frame clones only and misses some. The sample includes 300,000 to 400,000 clones, about nine tenths of them seen just once. The sample was peripheral blood. The receptors stem from a man in his forties or fifties with active or convalescent COVID-19.

The gene calls are TRBV5-6 and TRBJ1-6; D call uncertain. The CDR3 has 14 amino acids. Germline V gives CDR1 SGHDT, CDR2 YYEEEE. Trimming took 2 bases from V and 4 from J, leaving 7 bases between them. The CDR3 protein is CASSFPDYNSPLHF. CDR3 nucleotides: TGTGCCAGCAGCTTCCCAGATTATAATTCACCCCTCCACTTT.

The chain has TRBV2 and TRBJ2-6; D is unclear. V gave up 3 bases and J gave up 6 bases, with 15 bases separating them. Germline loops: CDR1 SNHLY, CDR2 FYNNEI. The CDR3 is 16 amino acids. In DNA form, the CDR3 reads TGTGCCAGCAGTGACTGGTGGCAAGGAGAGGCCAACGTCCTGACTTTC. Its protein is CASSDWWQGEANVLTF.

V usage is TRBV6-6 and J usage is TRBJ2-2, with D possibly TRBD2 on 5 matching bases. The CDR3 runs 14 residues. V lost 7 bases, J lost 4 bases, and 13 bases lay in between. Germline lookup yields CDR1 MNHNY and CDR2 SVGAGI (reference sequence). This CDR3 reads CASKRRGPTGELFF. The CDR3 region has the DNA TGTGCCAGCAAACGTCGCGGGCCCACCGGGGAGCTGTTTTTT.

This chain links TRBV6-5 with TRBJ1-1; 7 bases fit TRBD1. The CDR3 is 15 residues long. V lost 2 bases to trimming and J lost 1 base; unmatched junction nucleotides: 4. Germline V gene lookup returns CDR1 MNHEY and CDR2 SVGAGI. CDR3 residues: CASSYRGQWNTEAFF. CDR3 sequence (DNA): TGTGCCAGCAGTTACCGGGGACAGTGGAACACTGAAGCTTTCTTT.

This clone has a handful of counts. The V gene is TRBV11-3, the J gene TRBJ2-7, with 9 bases lining up with TRBD1. V was clipped by 2 bases and J by 5 bases; unmatched bases: 7. Germline V gene sequence: CDR1 SGHNT, CDR2 YENEEA. There are 15 residues in the CDR3. CDR3 in DNA: TGTGCCAGCAGCTTAACGGGACAGGGTGTCGACGAGCAGTACTTC. This codes for CASSLTGQGVDEQYF.

The V call is TRBV19, the J call TRBJ2-2; TRBD1 aligns across 10 bases. Germline assignment: CDR1 LNHDA and CDR2 SQIVND (reference sequence). V was pared by 7 bases and J by 8 bases, with 10 bases of the junction left unmatched. CDR3 size: 15 residues. CDR3 nucleotides: TGTGCCAGTAACCCGACAGGGGGCGTTATTGGGGAGCTGTTTTTT. This gives the protein CASNPTGGVIGELFF.

The chain joins TRBV18 to TRBJ1-1; D gene unclear. CDR3 length: 12 residues. V lost 5 bases to trimming and J lost 3 bases, with 7 bases between them. Per the germline V gene, CDR1 is KGHSH and CDR2 is LQKENI. The CDR3 DNA is TGTGCCAGCTCATCTTCGGACACTGAAGCTTTCTTT. It specifies CASSSSDTEAFF. Supplemented by reference TRBV18 and TRBJ1-1, the full variable domain reads NAGVMQNPRHLVRRRGQEARLRCSPMKGHSHVYWYRQLPEEGLKFMVYLQKENIIDESGMPKERFSAEFPKEGPSILRIQQVVRGDSAAYFCASSSSDTEAFFGQGTRLTVV.

With respect to this clone: This same CDR3 is encoded by further DNA sequences in the sample. This sequence joins TRBV6-5 and TRBJ2-3, with 11 bases matching TRBD2. The junction had 0 bases not matched to a gene; V was cut back by 6 bases and J by 4 bases. Germline CDR1 MNHEY, CDR2 SVGAGI. The CDR3 loop spans 13 amino acids. The CDR3 protein is CASRLAGADTQYF. The DNA for the CDR3 is TGTGCCAGCAGACTAGCGGGAGCAGATACGCAGTATTTT.

A few counts support this clone. This chain connects TRBV15 to TRBJ2-1, with 10 bases fitting TRBD1. CDR3 length: 14 amino acids. The germline gives CDR1 LNHNV, CDR2 YYDKDF (reference sequence). J gave up 5 bases and V 3 bases, and 1 base lay outside the gene matches. The CDR3 nucleotides read TGTGCCACCAGCAGGGGACAGGGGAACAATGAGCAGTTCTTC. Translation gives CATSRGQGNNEQFF.

This clone was detected only once. The chain recombines TRBV5-5 with TRBJ2-7; 9 bases line up with TRBD1. Germline-derived CDR1 and CDR2 are SGHKS and YYEKEE (reference sequence). The length of the CDR3 is 16 residues. V lost 4 bases and J lost 0; bases outside the gene matches: 8. The CDR3 DNA sequence: TGTGCCAGCAGCCCGCCTGGACAGGGGATCTCCTACGAGCAGTACTTC. Translated: CASSPPGQGISYEQYF.

The rearrangement uses TRBV11-3 and TRBJ2-3, with 8 bases aligning to TRBD2. Germline values: CDR1 SGHNT, CDR2 YENEEA. Germline trimming cut 5 bases from V and 3 bases from J; bases unmatched to any gene: 7. The CDR3 is 15 amino acids. The CDR3 DNA is TGTGCCAGCAGCGGGGCGGGGGGTCGAACAGATACGCAGTATTTT. Protein sequence: CASSGAGGRTDTQYF.

This chain uses TRBV30 with TRBJ2-1, with 11 bases fitting TRBD2. V lost 8 bases to trimming and J lost 4 bases; unmatched junction nucleotides: 7. Per the germline V gene, CDR1 is GTSNPN and CDR2 is SVGIG (reference sequence). CDR3 size: 14 residues. Written as DNA, the CDR3 is TGTGCCGGGAAGGGACTAGCGGTTTACAATGAGCAGTTCTTC. Translated, it gives CAGKGLAVYNEQFF.

The V call is TRBV7-9, the J call TRBJ2-2; D is uncertain. This CDR3 is built from 12 residues. Germline-derived CDR1 and CDR2 are SEHNR and FQNEAQ (reference sequence). The ends were cut back, 3 bases at V and 6 bases at J, with 5 bases in the middle. The CDR3 DNA is TGTGCCAGCAGCTTTTCCTCCGGGGAGCTGTTTTTT. Translating gives CASSFSSGELFF.

This clone was recorded a few times. The chain has TRBV7-9 and TRBJ1-4, with D possibly being TRBD1 (6 bases). Deletions cut 5 bases from V and 8 bases from J, with 9 bases between. Germline V gene lookup returns CDR1 SEHNR and CDR2 FQNEAQ (reference sequence). The CDR3 covers 12 residues. The CDR3 reads CASSLQGEKLFF. Here the CDR3 DNA reads TGTGCCAGCAGCCTCCAGGGGGAAAAACTGTTTTTT. Using reference TRBV7-9 and TRBJ1-4 for the parts outside the CDR3, the full variable domain is DTGVSQNPRHKITKRGQNVTFRCDPISEHNRLYWYRQTLGQGPEFLTYFQNEAQLEKSRLLSDRFSAERPKGSFSTLEIQRTEQGDSAMYLCASSLQGEKLFFGSGTQLSVL.

This chain links TRBV20-1 with TRBJ1-5, with TRBD1 matching over 9 bases. Looked up from germline, CDR1 is DFQATT and CDR2 is SNEGSKA (reference sequence). The trim removed 3 bases at V and 6 bases at J, leaving 6 bases unmatched. CDR3 length equals 14 residues. CDR3 protein: CSASEGTGIQPQHF. Here the CDR3 DNA reads TGCAGTGCTAGTGAAGGGACAGGGATTCAGCCCCAGCATTTT.

The rearrangement joins TRBV28 to TRBJ1-5; 8 nucleotides agree with TRBD1. Trimming took 7 bases from V and 5 from J; bases not matched to a gene: 10. The CDR3 sequence is 15 residues long. The germline CDR1 and CDR2 sequences are MDHEN and SYDVKM. The CDR3 DNA reads TGTGCCAGCATTCGACAGGGGACCTCGCATCAGCCCCAGCATTTT. Translating gives CASIRQGTSHQPQHF.

The J gene is TRBJ2-1, the V gene TRBV5-8, with TRBD1 identical over 7 bases. Looked up from germline, CDR1 is SGHTS and CDR2 is YDEGEE. The CDR3 extends over 15 amino acids. V shed 0 bases, J shed 6 bases, and the junction held 6 bases outside the gene matches. The chain's CDR3 is CASSLVDRPPNEQFF. CDR3 DNA sequence: TGTGCCAGCAGCTTGGTGGACAGGCCCCCCAATGAGCAGTTCTTC. Together with reference TRBV5-8 and TRBJ2-1, the CDR3 gives the full variable domain: EAGVTQSPTHLIKTRGQQATLRCSPISGHTSVYWYQQALGLGLQFLLWYDEGEERNRGNFPPRFSGRQFPNYSSELNVNALELEDSALYLCASSLVDRPPNEQFFGPGTRLTVL.

The rearrangement uses TRBV6-1 and TRBJ1-1, with unresolved D. CDR1 is MNHNS and CDR2 is SASEGT in the germline V gene. The CDR3 has 12 residues. The V end was cut by 2 bases, the J end by 7 bases, with 8 bases between. The CDR3 nucleotides read TGTGCCAGCAGTGAAAGAGTCGTTGAAGCTTTCTTT. This gives the protein CASSERVVEAFF.

J is TRBJ1-2 and V is TRBV5-4; no reliable D call. Germline CDR1 reads SGHNT; CDR2 reads YYREEE (reference sequence). This CDR3 spans 15 amino acids. With 5 bases removed from V and 0 bases from J, the gap between germline ends came to 14 bases. The CDR3, as DNA: TGTGCCAGCAGGGAACGGGTGGAGGCTAACTATGGCTACACCTTC. It encodes CASRERVEANYGYTF.

The V gene is TRBV18, the J gene TRBJ1-1; perhaps TRBD1 as D (5 bases). The CDR3 is 14 residues long. The germline V and J ends were trimmed by 2 bases and 6 bases, with 13 bases remaining between them. Germline V gene lookup returns CDR1 KGHSH and CDR2 LQKENI. CDR3 sequence reads: CASSPMEGQAEAFF. The CDR3 bases are TGTGCCAGCTCACCAATGGAGGGGCAGGCTGAAGCTTTCTTT.

The rearrangement links TRBV3-1 (or the pseudogene TRBV3-2) to TRBJ2-3; 9 bases are shared with TRBD2. From germline, CDR1 is LGHDT and CDR2 YNNKEL (reference sequence). With V trimmed by 4 bases and J by 2 bases, 4 bases remained unmatched. This CDR3 comprises 15 residues. CDR3 coding DNA: TGTGCCAGCAGCCTAGCGGGAGTATACACAGATACGCAGTATTTT. It specifies CASSLAGVYTDTQYF.

A single count supports this clone. This rearrangement joins TRBV5-1 to TRBJ2-7; D might be TRBD1 (5 bases). In germline, CDR1 is SGHRS, CDR2 YFSETQ. CDR3 length equals 13 residues. The V and J ends lost 5 bases and 2 bases respectively, with 11 bases between them. The CDR3 DNA sequence: TGCGCCAGCAGTGCAGGGCTCACCTACGAGCAGTACTTC. This gives the protein CASSAGLTYEQYF.

The J gene is TRBJ1-2, the V gene TRBV3-1 (or the pseudogene TRBV3-2), with D tentatively TRBD1 (6 bases). Germline CDR1 is LGHDT and CDR2 is YNNKEL (reference sequence). This CDR3 is built from 16 residues. Trimming shortened V by 4 bases and J by 2 bases, and 17 bases separated the two germline ends. CDR3 protein: CASSPFLGGANYGYTF. CDR3 DNA sequence: TGTGCCAGCAGCCCCTTCCTGGGGGGGGCAAACTATGGCTACACCTTC.

The rearrangement joins TRBV27 to TRBJ1-1; the match to TRBD1 covers 7 bases. V gave up 5 bases and J gave up 3 bases; unmatched junction bases: 12. This CDR3 is built from 16 residues. Per germline, CDR1 MNHEY and CDR2 SMNVEV (reference sequence). CDR3 nucleotide sequence: TGTGCCAGCAGTCACCGACAGGGTATAGTTTACACTGAAGCTTTCTTT. Protein product: CASSHRQGIVYTEAFF.

The rearrangement joins TRBV30 to TRBJ2-1, with 7 bases lining up with TRBD2. Germline CDR1 reads GTSNPN; CDR2 reads SVGIG (reference sequence). After removal of 8 bases from V and 6 bases from J, the junction contained 7 bases not matched to a gene. The length of the CDR3 is 12 residues. The CDR3 DNA is TGTGCCAGCCTCCTAGCGGCCAATGAGCAGTTCTTC. This gives the protein CASLLAANEQFF.

This chain connects TRBV28 to TRBJ1-2, with 9 bases fitting TRBD1. The length of the CDR3 is 15 residues. Per germline, CDR1 MDHEN and CDR2 SYDVKM. J gave up 4 bases and V 6 bases, and 9 bases lay outside the gene matches. As DNA, the CDR3 is TGTGCCAGCAGCTTCCGGGACAGGGTCCTCTATGGCTACACCTTC. Translated: CASSFRDRVLYGYTF.

The chain carries TRBV28 and TRBJ1-1; weak D call: TRBD1 (6 bases). Trimming pared 5 bases from V and 11 bases from J, leaving 15 bases between. Germline CDR1 MDHEN, CDR2 SYDVKM. CDR3 size: 12 residues. CDR3 loop: CASSPDRFRAFF. DNA of the CDR3: TGTGCCAGCAGTCCCGACAGGTTTAGGGCTTTCTTT.

A few counts support this clone. The chain joins TRBV29-1 to TRBJ1-3; D gene ambiguous. The CDR3 sequence is 13 residues long. Trimming stripped 6 bases from V and 0 bases from J, with 9 bases between. Looked up from germline, CDR1 is SQVTM and CDR2 is ANQGSEA. The DNA for the CDR3 is TGCAGCGTCTCCGTCTCCTCTGGAAACACCATATATTTT. Protein product: CSVSVSSGNTIYF.

The rearrangement joins TRBV28 to TRBJ2-5, with TRBD2 matching over 9 bases. CDR1 and CDR2 (germline): MDHEN, SYDVKM. CDR3 length equals 12 residues. J was trimmed by 9 bases and V by 6 bases; bases with no gene match: 5. CDR3 DNA sequence: TGTGCCAGCAGCGCGGGGGGGCTATCCCAGTACTTC. Protein product: CASSAGGLSQYF.

This chain links TRBV21-1 with TRBJ2-7; the listed D gene, TRBD1, was not tested against the DNA. TRBV21-1 is a pseudogene segment. The CDR3 is 13 amino acids. This chain's CDR3 is CASSRQGSYEQYF. CDR3 bases: TGTGCCAGCAGCAGACAGGGAAGCTACGAGCAGTACTTC.

The gene calls are TRBV24-1 and TRBJ2-5, with 11 bases lining up with TRBD2. With 1 base clipped from V and 1 base from J, the junction kept 7 bases outside the gene matches. There are 18 residues in the CDR3. Germline values: CDR1 KGHDR, CDR2 SFDVKD. The CDR3: CATSDFRLAGGPQETQYF. For the CDR3, the DNA is TGTGCCACCAGTGATTTCCGTCTAGCGGGAGGCCCCCAAGAGACCCAGTACTTC.

The chain links TRBV4-1 to TRBJ2-1; TRBD2 might be the D (6 bases). Trimming left V 0 bases short and J 0 bases short, with 9 bases between. This CDR3 region has 16 residues. CDR1 MGHRA and CDR2 YSYEKL come from the germline V gene. CDR3: CASSQDGGNSYNEQFF. CDR3 DNA sequence: TGCGCCAGCAGCCAAGATGGAGGGAACTCCTACAATGAGCAGTTCTTC.